This T cell receptor (beta chain) was obtained from a study of blood T cell repertoires in COVID-19. Study details: The analysed material was cDNA or gDNA that came from T cells, B-cell-depleted T cells, or PBMCs.

There are 14 residues in the CDR3. Trimming cost V 3 bases and J 6 bases, with 11 bases left between them. Germline loops: CDR1 WSHSY, CDR2 SAAADI. Per the authors' pipeline: From reference gene primer amplification, estimates of nucleated cell counts were derived. Sequencing was performed with immunoSEQ multiplex PCR; in TCRdb, only in-frame clones are kept and a portion is missing. V, J and clone size are taken as reported in that table, and D and trimming were inferred from the DNA itself. The sample carries about 310,000 clones, about 91% recorded once. Resolution of symptoms, clearance, or two negative PCRs was present in recovered Cohort 3 donors.

Source material: PBMCs or T cells enriched from blood (not recorded which). The genes are TRBV10-2 and TRBJ1-4; weak D call: TRBD1 (6 bases). The clonotype originates from a woman aged 35 to 49 who had recovered from COVID-19. CDR3 sequence (DNA): TGCGCCAGCAGTGACGGGGGGCGCGATGAAAAACTGTTTTTT. It yields the protein CASSDGGRDEKLFF.